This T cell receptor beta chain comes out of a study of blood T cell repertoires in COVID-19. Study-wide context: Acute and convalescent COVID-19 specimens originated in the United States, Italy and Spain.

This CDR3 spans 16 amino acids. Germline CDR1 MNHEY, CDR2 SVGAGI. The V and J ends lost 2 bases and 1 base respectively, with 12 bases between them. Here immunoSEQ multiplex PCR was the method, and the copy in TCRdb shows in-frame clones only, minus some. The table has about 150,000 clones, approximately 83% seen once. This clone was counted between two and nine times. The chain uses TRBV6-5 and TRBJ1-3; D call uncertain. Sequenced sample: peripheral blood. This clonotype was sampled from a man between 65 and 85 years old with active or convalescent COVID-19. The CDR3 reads CASSYQTGWSGNTIYF. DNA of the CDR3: TGTGCCAGCAGTTACCAAACCGGGTGGTCTGGAAACACCATATATTTT.